This is a list of T cell receptor beta chains from one sample in a study of PD-L1 blockade in urothelial cancer. Assay used: immunoSEQ multiplex PCR; TCRdb lists only in-frame clones, some missing. The data hold around 80,000 clones, with roughly 87% observed a single time. The material sequenced was PBMCs, taken around atezolizumab (anti-PD-L1) treatment. The source is a woman between 65 and 79 years old with urothelial cancer. Both conserved end residues are part of each CDR3. D genes are given only for firm matches. Where a row states a size, it is once, few, many or the class of an expanded clone; other rows omit it.

j_call: TRBJ2-5; d_call: TRBD2; v_call: TRBV5-4; clone_size: NA; cdr3_aa: CASSSGLDRKTQYF; cdr3_nt: TGTGCCAGCAGCTCGGGACTAGATCGCAAGACCCAGTACTTC
j_call: TRBJ2-3; d_call: TRBD1; v_call: TRBV10-3; clone_size: NA; cdr3_aa: CAIRGQDLGGTDTQYF; cdr3_nt: TGTGCCATCCGGGGACAGGATTTGGGAGGCACAGATACGCAGTATTTT
j_call: TRBJ1-1; d_call: TRBD1; v_call: TRBV6-6; clone_size: NA; cdr3_aa: CASSLQGLNTEAFF; cdr3_nt: TGTGCCAGCAGTTTACAGGGGTTGAACACTGAAGCTTTCTTT
j_call: TRBJ2-1; d_call: TRBD2; v_call: TRBV9; clone_size: once; cdr3_aa: CASSVEGLAGLDEQFF; cdr3_nt: TGTGCCAGCAGCGTAGAAGGTCTAGCGGGGTTAGATGAGCAGTTCTTC
j_call: TRBJ1-6; d_call: NA; v_call: TRBV10-3; clone_size: NA; cdr3_aa: CAISGQVTDNSPLHF; cdr3_nt: TGTGCCATCAGTGGACAGGTGACGGATAATTCACCCCTCCACTTT
j_call: TRBJ2-3; d_call: NA; v_call: TRBV6-1; clone_size: NA; cdr3_aa: CASRSNSAQYF; cdr3_nt: TGTGCCAGCAGGAGTAACAGTGCGCAGTATTTT
j_call: TRBJ1-2; d_call: NA; v_call: TRBV6-1; clone_size: few; cdr3_aa: CATGYGYTF; cdr3_nt: TGTGCCACGGGCTATGGCTACACCTTC
j_call: TRBJ1-5; d_call: NA; v_call: TRBV6-1; clone_size: NA; cdr3_aa: CASSLWGENQPQHF; cdr3_nt: TGTGCCAGCAGTTTGTGGGGGGAAAATCAGCCCCAGCATTTT
j_call: TRBJ2-5; d_call: TRBD1; v_call: TRBV10-2; clone_size: NA; cdr3_aa: CASRSEGARTQYF; cdr3_nt: TGCGCCAGCAGGAGTGAGGGGGCCAGGACCCAGTACTTC
j_call: TRBJ2-1; d_call: NA; v_call: TRBV5-1; clone_size: NA; cdr3_aa: CASSLVRGLGSYNEQFF; cdr3_nt: TGCGCCAGCAGCTTGGTCAGGGGCTTGGGATCATACAATGAGCAGTTCTTC
j_call: TRBJ2-1; d_call: TRBD2; v_call: TRBV19; clone_size: once; cdr3_aa: CASSINGGRVPYNEQFF; cdr3_nt: TGTGCCAGTAGTATCAACGGCGGGAGGGTGCCCTACAATGAGCAGTTCTTC
j_call: TRBJ2-2; d_call: TRBD2; v_call: TRBV19; clone_size: NA; cdr3_aa: CASRSSGRGAGELFF; cdr3_nt: TGTGCCAGTAGGAGTAGCGGCCGGGGGGCCGGGGAGCTGTTTTTT
j_call: TRBJ2-1; d_call: TRBD2; v_call: TRBV6-1; clone_size: NA; cdr3_aa: CASNLAGGSREQFF; cdr3_nt: TGTGCCAGCAATCTAGCGGGGGGGTCGCGTGAGCAGTTCTTC
j_call: TRBJ1-4; d_call: TRBD1; v_call: TRBV10-3; clone_size: NA; cdr3_aa: CAISATLMGQANEKLFF; cdr3_nt: TGTGCCATCAGTGCAACCTTAATGGGACAGGCTAATGAAAAACTGTTTTTT
j_call: TRBJ1-1; d_call: NA; v_call: TRBV29-1; clone_size: NA; cdr3_aa: CSVAEPEAFF; cdr3_nt: TGCAGCGTAGCCGAGCCTGAAGCTTTCTTT
j_call: TRBJ1-4; d_call: TRBD1; v_call: TRBV4-1; clone_size: NA; cdr3_aa: CASSPLDRGGEKLFF; cdr3_nt: TGCGCCAGCAGCCCTTTGGACAGGGGGGGAGAAAAACTGTTTTTT
j_call: TRBJ2-1; d_call: TRBD2; v_call: TRBV6-1; clone_size: NA; cdr3_aa: CASRAGAYNEQFF; cdr3_nt: TGTGCCAGCAGGGCGGGGGCCTACAATGAGCAGTTCTTC
j_call: TRBJ2-5; d_call: NA; v_call: TRBV5-4; clone_size: NA; cdr3_aa: CASSINLAAQETQYF; cdr3_nt: TGTGCCAGCAGCATTAATCTAGCTGCGCAAGAGACCCAGTACTTC
j_call: TRBJ2-5; d_call: TRBD2; v_call: TRBV30; clone_size: NA; cdr3_aa: CAWTTRGLAGIETQYF; cdr3_nt: TGTGCCTGGACCACTAGGGGACTAGCGGGGATTGAGACCCAGTACTTC
j_call: TRBJ1-2; d_call: NA; v_call: TRBV29-1; clone_size: NA; cdr3_aa: CSDRDTNYGYTF; cdr3_nt: TGCAGCGATCGGGACACCAACTATGGCTACACCTTC
j_call: TRBJ1-3; d_call: TRBD1; v_call: TRBV5-1; clone_size: NA; cdr3_aa: CASSWSPTGAGNTIYF; cdr3_nt: TGCGCCAGCAGCTGGAGCCCGACAGGGGCTGGAAACACCATATATTTT
j_call: TRBJ1-4; d_call: TRBD1; v_call: TRBV7-2; clone_size: NA; cdr3_aa: CASSSGQPGNEKLFF; cdr3_nt: TGTGCCAGCAGCTCGGGACAGCCCGGGAATGAAAAACTGTTTTTT
j_call: TRBJ2-7; d_call: TRBD2; v_call: TRBV6-1; clone_size: NA; cdr3_aa: CASSLSGGSGEQYF; cdr3_nt: TGTGCCAGCAGTCTAAGCGGGGGGAGCGGAGAGCAGTACTTC
j_call: TRBJ1-1; d_call: TRBD1; v_call: TRBV7-9; clone_size: once; cdr3_aa: CASSAQGAGTEAFF; cdr3_nt: TGTGCCAGCAGCGCACAGGGGGCAGGCACTGAAGCTTTCTTT
j_call: TRBJ1-5; d_call: NA; v_call: TRBV18; clone_size: NA; cdr3_aa: CASSPPGRGRYQPQHF; cdr3_nt: TGTGCCAGCTCACCACCCGGCAGGGGACGCTATCAGCCCCAGCATTTT
j_call: TRBJ1-2; d_call: TRBD1; v_call: TRBV5-1; clone_size: NA; cdr3_aa: CASSSAHATGAGYGYTF; cdr3_nt: TGCGCCAGCAGCTCTGCCCACGCAACAGGGGCTGGCTATGGCTACACCTTC
j_call: TRBJ2-7; d_call: TRBD1; v_call: TRBV6-5; clone_size: once; cdr3_aa: CASSYSGTGSYEQYF; cdr3_nt: TGTGCCAGCAGTTACTCCGGGACAGGGAGCTACGAGCAGTACTTC
j_call: TRBJ2-7; d_call: TRBD2; v_call: TRBV9; clone_size: NA; cdr3_aa: CASSLAGGTYEQYF; cdr3_nt: TGTGCCAGCAGCTTAGCGGGGGGGACCTACGAGCAGTACTTC
j_call: TRBJ1-6; d_call: TRBD1; v_call: TRBV6-6; clone_size: few; cdr3_aa: CASRLTGGLDSPLHF; cdr3_nt: TGTGCCAGCAGATTGACAGGGGGCTTAGATTCACCCCTCCACTTT
j_call: TRBJ2-7; d_call: TRBD1; v_call: TRBV5-6; clone_size: NA; cdr3_aa: CASSSWGTGGLYEQYF; cdr3_nt: TGTGCCAGCAGCTCCTGGGGGACAGGGGGTCTCTACGAGCAGTACTTC
j_call: TRBJ1-5; d_call: NA; v_call: TRBV29-1; clone_size: NA; cdr3_aa: CSVGRDSPQHF; cdr3_nt: TGCAGCGTTGGTCGGGACTCACCCCAGCATTTT
j_call: TRBJ1-2; d_call: NA; v_call: TRBV4-3; clone_size: NA; cdr3_aa: CASSQGTVGGYTF; cdr3_nt: TGCGCCAGCAGCCAAGGGACAGTGGGGGGCTACACCTTC
j_call: TRBJ2-3; d_call: NA; v_call: TRBV25-1; clone_size: NA; cdr3_aa: CASSEYTVSSTDTQYF; cdr3_nt: TGTGCCAGCAGTGAATATACAGTGTCTAGCACAGATACGCAGTATTTT
j_call: TRBJ2-1; d_call: NA; v_call: TRBV7-9; clone_size: NA; cdr3_aa: CASSSLNSYNEQFF; cdr3_nt: TGTGCCAGCAGCTCTTTAAACTCCTACAATGAGCAGTTCTTC
j_call: TRBJ1-2; d_call: NA; v_call: TRBV10-3; clone_size: NA; cdr3_aa: CAISTTLAGRTENYGYTF; cdr3_nt: TGTGCCATCAGCACTACCCTAGCGGGCAGGACAGAGAACTATGGCTACACCTTC
j_call: TRBJ1-4; d_call: NA; v_call: TRBV7-9; clone_size: NA; cdr3_aa: CASSLNGVNEKLFF; cdr3_nt: TGTGCCAGCAGCTTAAACGGGGTCAATGAAAAACTGTTTTTT
j_call: TRBJ2-3; d_call: NA; v_call: TRBV10-3; clone_size: NA; cdr3_aa: CAISEWGGATDTQYF; cdr3_nt: TGTGCCATCAGTGAGTGGGGGGGGGCTACAGATACGCAGTATTTT
j_call: TRBJ2-3; d_call: TRBD2; v_call: TRBV5-6; clone_size: once; cdr3_aa: CASSRASGGGTDTQYF; cdr3_nt: TGTGCCAGCAGCCGGGCCAGCGGGGGGGGCACAGATACGCAGTATTTT
j_call: TRBJ2-5; d_call: NA; v_call: TRBV10-2; clone_size: NA; cdr3_aa: CASWGGWGPETQYF; cdr3_nt: TGCGCCTCCTGGGGTGGGTGGGGCCCAGAGACCCAGTACTTC
j_call: TRBJ2-7; d_call: NA; v_call: TRBV11-2; clone_size: NA; cdr3_aa: CASSVPLGLLSYEQYF; cdr3_nt: TGTGCCAGCAGCGTACCCTTGGGACTCCTCTCCTACGAGCAGTACTTC
j_call: TRBJ1-4; d_call: NA; v_call: TRBV29-1; clone_size: NA; cdr3_aa: CSVKERATNEKLFF; cdr3_nt: TGCAGCGTGAAGGAGCGTGCAACTAATGAAAAACTGTTTTTT
j_call: TRBJ2-1; d_call: TRBD2; v_call: TRBV27; clone_size: NA; cdr3_aa: CASSSALAGGLNEQFF; cdr3_nt: TGTGCCAGCAGTTCCGCACTAGCGGGGGGGCTAAATGAGCAGTTCTTC
j_call: TRBJ2-2; d_call: NA; v_call: TRBV19; clone_size: NA; cdr3_aa: CASSMYSGTGELFF; cdr3_nt: TGTGCCAGTAGTATGTACAGTGGAACCGGGGAGCTGTTTTTT
j_call: TRBJ1-2; d_call: TRBD1; v_call: TRBV2; clone_size: NA; cdr3_aa: CASSGDSLSGYTF; cdr3_nt: TGTGCCAGCAGCGGGGACAGCCTTTCTGGCTACACCTTC
j_call: TRBJ1-1; d_call: TRBD1; v_call: TRBV5-4; clone_size: NA; cdr3_aa: CASSSTDRVNTEAFF; cdr3_nt: TGTGCCAGCAGCTCAACGGACAGGGTGAACACTGAAGCTTTCTTT
j_call: TRBJ2-7; d_call: TRBD1; v_call: TRBV10-2; clone_size: NA; cdr3_aa: CASKTGGSSYEQYF; cdr3_nt: TGCGCCAGCAAGACAGGGGGAAGCTCCTACGAGCAGTACTTC
j_call: TRBJ2-7; d_call: TRBD2; v_call: TRBV6-5; clone_size: NA; cdr3_aa: CASARTSGGYEQYF; cdr3_nt: TGTGCCAGCGCTCGGACTAGCGGGGGCTACGAGCAGTACTTC
j_call: TRBJ2-5; d_call: NA; v_call: TRBV27; clone_size: NA; cdr3_aa: CASSPRSLEETQYF; cdr3_nt: TGTGCCAGCAGCCCCCGGTCACTCGAAGAGACCCAGTACTTC
j_call: TRBJ2-3; d_call: NA; v_call: TRBV5-6; clone_size: NA; cdr3_aa: CASSLGLSGDTQYF; cdr3_nt: TGTGCCAGCAGCTTGGGACTCTCTGGAGATACGCAGTATTTT
j_call: TRBJ1-5; d_call: NA; v_call: TRBV27; clone_size: NA; cdr3_aa: CASSLSGRGTYSNQPQHF; cdr3_nt: TGTGCCAGCAGTCTCTCGGGCAGGGGCACCTATAGCAATCAGCCCCAGCATTTT
j_call: TRBJ1-1; d_call: NA; v_call: TRBV7-8; clone_size: NA; cdr3_aa: CASSRDSNTEAFF; cdr3_nt: TGTGCCAGCAGCAGGGACTCGAACACTGAAGCTTTCTTT
j_call: TRBJ2-7; d_call: TRBD1; v_call: TRBV4-3; clone_size: NA; cdr3_aa: CASSPSTGFEQYF; cdr3_nt: TGCGCCAGCAGCCCCTCGACAGGGTTCGAGCAGTACTTC
j_call: TRBJ2-7; d_call: TRBD2; v_call: TRBV18; clone_size: NA; cdr3_aa: CASSPSGRPEQYF; cdr3_nt: TGTGCCAGCTCACCTAGCGGGAGGCCCGAGCAGTACTTC
j_call: TRBJ1-4; d_call: NA; v_call: TRBV9; clone_size: NA; cdr3_aa: CASSAGRDRRNEKLFF; cdr3_nt: TGTGCCAGCAGCGCTGGGCGGGACCGCCGAAATGAAAAACTGTTTTTT
j_call: TRBJ2-7; d_call: NA; v_call: TRBV2; clone_size: NA; cdr3_aa: CASRGTPSYEQYF; cdr3_nt: TGTGCCAGCAGGGGGACACCCTCCTACGAGCAGTACTTC
j_call: TRBJ1-2; d_call: NA; v_call: TRBV7-2; clone_size: once; cdr3_aa: CASSPRGDGYTF; cdr3_nt: TGTGCCAGCAGCCCTCGGGGGGATGGCTACACCTTC
j_call: TRBJ2-1; d_call: TRBD2; v_call: TRBV27; clone_size: NA; cdr3_aa: CASSSISGGSYNEQFF; cdr3_nt: TGTGCCAGCAGTTCCATTAGCGGGGGGTCCTACAATGAGCAGTTCTTC